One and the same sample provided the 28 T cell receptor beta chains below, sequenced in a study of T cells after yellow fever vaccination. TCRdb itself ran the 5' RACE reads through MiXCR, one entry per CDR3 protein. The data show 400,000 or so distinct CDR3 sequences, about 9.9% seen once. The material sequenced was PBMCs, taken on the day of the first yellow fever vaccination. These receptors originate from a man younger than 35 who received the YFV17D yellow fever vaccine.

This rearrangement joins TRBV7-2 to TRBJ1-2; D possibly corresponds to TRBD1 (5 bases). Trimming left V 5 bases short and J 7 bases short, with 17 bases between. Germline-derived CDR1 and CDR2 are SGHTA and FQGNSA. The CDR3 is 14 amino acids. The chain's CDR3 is CASSTYPGDRGYTF. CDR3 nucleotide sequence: TGTGCCAGCAGCACCTATCCGGGGGATCGTGGCTACACCTTC.

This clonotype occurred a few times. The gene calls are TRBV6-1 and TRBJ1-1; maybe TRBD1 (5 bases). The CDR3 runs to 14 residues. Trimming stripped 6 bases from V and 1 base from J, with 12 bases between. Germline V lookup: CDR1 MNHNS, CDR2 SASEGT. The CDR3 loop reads CASSQARGNTEAFF. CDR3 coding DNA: TGTGCCAGCAGCCAGGCTAGGGGGAACACTGAAGCTTTCTTT.

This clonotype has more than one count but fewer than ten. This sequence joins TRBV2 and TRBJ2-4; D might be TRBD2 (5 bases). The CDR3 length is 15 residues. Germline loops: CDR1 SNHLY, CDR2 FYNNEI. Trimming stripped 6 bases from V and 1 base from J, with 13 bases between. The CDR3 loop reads CASRKQTGAKNIQYF. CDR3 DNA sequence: TGTGCCAGCAGAAAACAGACGGGGGCCAAAAACATTCAGTACTTC. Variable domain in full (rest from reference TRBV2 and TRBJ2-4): EPEVTQTPSHQVTQMGQEVILRCVPISNHLYFYWYRQILGQKVEFLVSFYNNEISEKSEIFDDQFSVERPDGSNFTLKIRSTKLEDSAMYFCASRKQTGAKNIQYFGAGTRLSVL.

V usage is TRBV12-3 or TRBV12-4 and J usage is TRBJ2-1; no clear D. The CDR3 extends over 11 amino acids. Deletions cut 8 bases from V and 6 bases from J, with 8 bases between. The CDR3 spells CASEHLNEQFF. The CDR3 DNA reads TGTGCCAGCGAACACCTCAATGAGCAGTTCTTC.

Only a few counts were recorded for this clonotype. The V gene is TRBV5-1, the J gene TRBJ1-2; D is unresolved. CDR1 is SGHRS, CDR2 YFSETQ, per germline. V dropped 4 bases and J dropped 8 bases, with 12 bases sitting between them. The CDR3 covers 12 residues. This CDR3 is CASSPEGSGYTF. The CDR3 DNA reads TGCGCCAGCAGCCCGGAGGGATCAGGCTACACCTTC.

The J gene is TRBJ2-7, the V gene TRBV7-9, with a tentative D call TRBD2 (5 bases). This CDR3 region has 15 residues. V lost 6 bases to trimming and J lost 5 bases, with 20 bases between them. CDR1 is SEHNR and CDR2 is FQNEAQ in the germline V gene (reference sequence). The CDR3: CASRADEGWIHEQYF. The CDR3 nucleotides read TGTGCCAGCAGGGCAGACGAGGGCTGGATCCACGAGCAGTACTTC.

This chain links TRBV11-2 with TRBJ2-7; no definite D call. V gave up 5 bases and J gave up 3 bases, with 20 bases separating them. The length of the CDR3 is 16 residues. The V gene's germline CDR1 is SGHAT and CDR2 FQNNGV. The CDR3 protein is CASSLTPVRKHYEQYV. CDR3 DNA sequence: TGTGCCAGCAGCCTAACCCCGGTCAGGAAACACTACGAGCAGTACGTC.

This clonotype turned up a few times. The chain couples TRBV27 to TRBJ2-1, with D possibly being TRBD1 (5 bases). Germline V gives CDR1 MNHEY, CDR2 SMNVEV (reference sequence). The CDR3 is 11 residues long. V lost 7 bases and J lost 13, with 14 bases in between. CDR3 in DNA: TGTGCCAGCAACCTAGGGGAACCTCAGTTCTTC. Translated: CASNLGEPQFF.

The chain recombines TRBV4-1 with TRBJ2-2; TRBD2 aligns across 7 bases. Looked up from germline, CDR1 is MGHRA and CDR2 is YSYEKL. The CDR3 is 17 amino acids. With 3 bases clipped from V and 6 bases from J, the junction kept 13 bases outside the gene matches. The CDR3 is CASSHLPVAGESGELFF. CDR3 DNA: TGCGCCAGCAGCCACCTCCCAGTGGCGGGGGAGTCCGGGGAGCTGTTTTTT.

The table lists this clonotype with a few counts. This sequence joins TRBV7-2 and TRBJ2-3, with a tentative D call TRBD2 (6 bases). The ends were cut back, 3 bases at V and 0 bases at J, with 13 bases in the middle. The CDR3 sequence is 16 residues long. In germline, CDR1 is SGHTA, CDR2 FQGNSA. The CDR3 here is CASSFLVAASTDTQYF. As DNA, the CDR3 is TGTGCCAGCAGCTTTTTGGTAGCGGCCAGCACAGATACGCAGTATTTT.

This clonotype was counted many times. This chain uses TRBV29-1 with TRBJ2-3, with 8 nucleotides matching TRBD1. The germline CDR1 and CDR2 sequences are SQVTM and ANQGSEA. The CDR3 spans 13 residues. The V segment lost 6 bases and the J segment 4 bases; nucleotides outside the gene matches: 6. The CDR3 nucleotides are TGCAGCGTAAGCCCAGGGGGCCCAGATACGCAGTATTTT. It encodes CSVSPGGPDTQYF.

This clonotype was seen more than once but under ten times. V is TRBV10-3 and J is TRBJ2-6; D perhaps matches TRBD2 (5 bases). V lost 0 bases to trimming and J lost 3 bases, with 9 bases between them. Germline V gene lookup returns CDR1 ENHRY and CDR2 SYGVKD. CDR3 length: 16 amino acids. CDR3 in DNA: TGTGCCATCAGTGAGTCAGGAGGCGGTGGGGCCAACGTCCTGACTTTC. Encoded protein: CAISESGGGGANVLTF.

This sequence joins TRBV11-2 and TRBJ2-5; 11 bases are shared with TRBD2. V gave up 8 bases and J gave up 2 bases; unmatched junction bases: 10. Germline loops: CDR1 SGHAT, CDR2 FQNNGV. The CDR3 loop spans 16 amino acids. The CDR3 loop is CASGRGSSGGQETQYF. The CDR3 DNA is TGTGCCAGCGGGAGGGGGTCTAGCGGGGGGCAAGAGACCCAGTACTTC.

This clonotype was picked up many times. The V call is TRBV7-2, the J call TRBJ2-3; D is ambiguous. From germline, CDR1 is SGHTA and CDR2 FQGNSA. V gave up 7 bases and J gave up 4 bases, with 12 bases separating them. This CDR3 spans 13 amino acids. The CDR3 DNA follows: TGTGCCAGCACCTCGGGCCGGGCAGATACGCAGTATTTT. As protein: CASTSGRADTQYF. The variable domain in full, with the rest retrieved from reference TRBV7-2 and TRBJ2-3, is GAGVSQSPSNKVTEKGKDVELRCDPISGHTALYWYRQSLGQGLEFLIYFQGNSAPDKSGLPSDRFSAERTGGSVSTLTIQRTQQEDSAVYLCASTSGRADTQYFGPGTRLTVL.

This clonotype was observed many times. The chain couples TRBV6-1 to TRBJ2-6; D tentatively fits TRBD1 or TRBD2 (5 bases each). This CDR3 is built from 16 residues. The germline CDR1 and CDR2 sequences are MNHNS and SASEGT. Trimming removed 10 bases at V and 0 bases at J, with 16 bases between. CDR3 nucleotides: TGTGCCACCAGACGGGACGGGCCCTCTGGGGCCAACGTCCTGACTTTC. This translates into CATRRDGPSGANVLTF.

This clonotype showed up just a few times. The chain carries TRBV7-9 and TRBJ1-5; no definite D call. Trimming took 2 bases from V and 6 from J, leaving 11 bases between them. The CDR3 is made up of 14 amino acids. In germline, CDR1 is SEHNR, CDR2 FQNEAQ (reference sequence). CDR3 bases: TGTGCCAGCAGCTTACAAGGTGTGGGTCAGCCCCAGCATTTT. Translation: CASSLQGVGQPQHF.

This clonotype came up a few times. Here the CDR3 reads CASSQVAGGDYEQYF. In DNA form, the CDR3 reads TGTGCCAGCAGCCAGGTAGCGGGGGGCGACTACGAGCAGTACTTC. The gene calls are TRBV4-2 and TRBJ2-7; 10 bases fit TRBD2. This CDR3 is built from 15 residues. Per the germline V gene, CDR1 is LGHNA and CDR2 is YNFKEQ. V dropped 3 bases and J dropped 3; count of bases not matched to a gene: 5.

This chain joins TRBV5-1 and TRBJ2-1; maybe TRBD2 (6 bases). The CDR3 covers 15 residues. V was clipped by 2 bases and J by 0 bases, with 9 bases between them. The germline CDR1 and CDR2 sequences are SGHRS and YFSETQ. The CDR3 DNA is TGCGCCAGCAGCTTCGGCGGGGACTCCTACAATGAGCAGTTCTTC. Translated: CASSFGGDSYNEQFF.

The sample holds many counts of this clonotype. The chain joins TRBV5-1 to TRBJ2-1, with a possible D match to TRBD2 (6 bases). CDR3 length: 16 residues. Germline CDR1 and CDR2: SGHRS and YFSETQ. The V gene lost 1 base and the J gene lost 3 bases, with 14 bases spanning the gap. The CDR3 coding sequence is TGCGCCAGCAGCTTGTTCCCCCGGGGGAACTACAATGAGCAGTTCTTC. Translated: CASSLFPRGNYNEQFF.

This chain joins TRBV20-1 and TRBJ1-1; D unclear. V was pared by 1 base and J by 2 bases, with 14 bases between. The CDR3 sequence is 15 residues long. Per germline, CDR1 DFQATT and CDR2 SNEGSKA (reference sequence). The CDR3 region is CSARAPSWENTEAFF. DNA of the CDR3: TGCAGTGCTAGAGCCCCTTCGTGGGAAAACACTGAAGCTTTCTTT.

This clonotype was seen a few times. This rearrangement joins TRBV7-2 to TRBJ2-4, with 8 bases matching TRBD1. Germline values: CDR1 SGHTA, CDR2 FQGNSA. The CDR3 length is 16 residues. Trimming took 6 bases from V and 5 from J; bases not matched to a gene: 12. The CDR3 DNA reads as TGTGCCAGCAGTAGATTCCAGGGGGCAGGTCAAAACATTCAGTACTTC. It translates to CASSRFQGAGQNIQYF.

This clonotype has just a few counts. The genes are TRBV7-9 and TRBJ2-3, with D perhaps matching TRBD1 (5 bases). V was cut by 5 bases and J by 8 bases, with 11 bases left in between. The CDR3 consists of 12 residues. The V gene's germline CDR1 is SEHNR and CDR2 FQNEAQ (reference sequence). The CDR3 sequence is CASSQTGFTQYF. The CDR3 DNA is TGTGCCAGCAGCCAAACAGGTTTTACGCAGTATTTT.

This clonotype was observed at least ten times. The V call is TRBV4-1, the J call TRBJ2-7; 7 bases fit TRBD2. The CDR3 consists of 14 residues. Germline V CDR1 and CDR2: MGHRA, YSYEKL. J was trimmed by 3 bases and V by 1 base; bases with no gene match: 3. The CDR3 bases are TGCGCCAGCAGCCAAGTCGGGGGGAGCTACGAGCAGTACTTC. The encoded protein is CASSQVGGSYEQYF.

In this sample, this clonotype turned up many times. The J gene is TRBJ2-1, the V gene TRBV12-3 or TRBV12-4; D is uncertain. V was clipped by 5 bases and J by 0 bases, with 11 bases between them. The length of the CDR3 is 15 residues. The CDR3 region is CASSPGPSSYNEQFF. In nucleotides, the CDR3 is TGTGCCAGCAGTCCTGGGCCAAGCTCCTACAATGAGCAGTTCTTC.

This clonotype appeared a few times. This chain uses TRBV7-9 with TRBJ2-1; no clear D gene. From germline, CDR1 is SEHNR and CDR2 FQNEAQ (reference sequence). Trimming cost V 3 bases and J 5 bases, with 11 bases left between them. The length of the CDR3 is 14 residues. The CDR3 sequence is CASSFLLINNEQFF. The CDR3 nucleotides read TGTGCCAGCAGCTTTCTTTTGATCAACAATGAGCAGTTCTTC.

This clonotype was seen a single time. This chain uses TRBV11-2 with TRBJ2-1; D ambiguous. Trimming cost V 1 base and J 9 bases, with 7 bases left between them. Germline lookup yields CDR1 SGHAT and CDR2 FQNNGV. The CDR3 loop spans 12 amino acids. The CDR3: CASSLVVGEQFF. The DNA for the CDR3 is TGTGCCAGCAGCTTAGTTGTAGGTGAGCAGTTCTTC.

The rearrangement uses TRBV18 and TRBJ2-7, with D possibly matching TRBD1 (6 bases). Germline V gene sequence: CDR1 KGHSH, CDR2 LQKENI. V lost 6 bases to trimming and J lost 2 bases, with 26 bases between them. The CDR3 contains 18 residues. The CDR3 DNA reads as TGTGCCAGCTCGCGAATGGTCAACACCGGGACATTTGCCTACGAGCAGTACTTC. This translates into CASSRMVNTGTFAYEQYF. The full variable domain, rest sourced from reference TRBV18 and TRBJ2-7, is NAGVMQNPRHLVRRRGQEARLRCSPMKGHSHVYWYRQLPEEGLKFMVYLQKENIIDESGMPKERFSAEFPKEGPSILRIQQVVRGDSAAYFCASSRMVNTGTFAYEQYFGPGTRLTVT.

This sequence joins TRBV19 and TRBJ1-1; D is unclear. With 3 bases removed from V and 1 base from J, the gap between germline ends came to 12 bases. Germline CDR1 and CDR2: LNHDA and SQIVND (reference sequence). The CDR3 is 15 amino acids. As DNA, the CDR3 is TGTGCCAGTAGTATGGACCCCCGACAGAACACTGAAGCTTTCTTT. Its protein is CASSMDPRQNTEAFF.